This TCR beta chain was sequenced during a study of CD8 T cells in ankylosing spondylitis. In its sample, this clonotype was seen many times. The target antigen is unknown. The CDR3 contains 13 residues. V was pared by 4 bases and J by 1 base, with 7 bases between. Germline loops: CDR1 MNHEY, CDR2 SVGEGT. Notes on the study in general: One TCR beta motif, made up of 7 or 8 highly homologous variants, appeared characteristic of ankylosing spondylitis blood.

TCRdb fed the 5' RACE reads into MiXCR, producing one record per CDR3 protein. Here the sample spans about 200,000 distinct CDR3 sequences, about 7.3% being singletons. The specimen sequenced was blood, either unsorted or a sorted T cell fraction (not recorded which). The TCR was taken from a male donor with ankylosing spondylitis. The rearrangement uses TRBV6-2 or TRBV6-3 and TRBJ1-1; D not certain. CDR3 in amino acids: CASSSRENTEAFF. The CDR3, as DNA: TGTGCCAGCAGTTCTAGGGAGAACACTGAAGCTTTCTTT.